This paragraph reports one T cell receptor beta chain. Its antigen remains unknown. PCR used 60 Vbeta primers and 13 Jbeta primers. The data were produced by immunoSEQ multiplex PCR, yet TCRdb's version contains in-frame clones alone and is incomplete. The table includes 70,000 to 100,000 clones, 65% to 85% detected once. The data are from a study of cytomegalovirus exposure and HLA in healthy donors. Regarding the study as a whole: In a later analysis, about 17,000 TCR beta sequences were associated with HLA alleles at 0.05 false discovery rate. Cytomegalovirus association was assigned to under 200 TCR beta chains.

The germline V gene has CDR1 MNHNS and CDR2 SASEGT. CDR3 size: 15 residues. The V end was cut by 8 bases, the J end by 4 bases, with 20 bases between. V is TRBV6-1 and J is TRBJ1-2; the D gene is possibly TRBD1 (6 bases). Sequencing input: PBMCs. This sequence was found in a man younger than 35 in good health and CMV-seronegative. The DNA of the CDR3 is TGTGCCAGCGGGGGAGGGAGGGGGGCGGCCTATGGCTACACCTTC. Translated: CASGGGRGAAYGYTF.